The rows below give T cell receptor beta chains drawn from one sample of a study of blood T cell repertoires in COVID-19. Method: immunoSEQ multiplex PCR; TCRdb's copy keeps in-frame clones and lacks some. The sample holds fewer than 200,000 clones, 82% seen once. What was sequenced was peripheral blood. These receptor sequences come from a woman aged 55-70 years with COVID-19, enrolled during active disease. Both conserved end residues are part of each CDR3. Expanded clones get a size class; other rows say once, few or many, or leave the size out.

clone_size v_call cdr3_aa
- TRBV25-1 CASSEGANEQFF
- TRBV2 CASSDGAGGEQFF
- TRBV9 CASIIHQPQHF
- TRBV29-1 CSVRLAESKRNEQFF
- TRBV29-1 CSVEQGPPYEQYF
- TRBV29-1 CSVGLAGRAGELFF
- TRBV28 CASTLGDRRNTIYF
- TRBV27 CASWDSLGGYTF
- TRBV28 CASSPPRLAEYEQYF
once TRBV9 CASSRDRVTEAFF
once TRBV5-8 CASSQGTLYEQYF
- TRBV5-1 CASSLVGGVSGNTIYF
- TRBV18 CASSPLGQGSSRAEAFF
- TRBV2 CASKVRERTYNEQFF
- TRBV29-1 CSVGRPGQGEVYTF
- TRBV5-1 CASSPDPNGNTIYF
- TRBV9 CASSPGTTNTGELFF
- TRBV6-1 CASSETVPGGSGTEAFF
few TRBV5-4 CASSADSIGELFF
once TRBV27 CASSLRRAGGKNTEAFF
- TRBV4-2 CASSSGTGGRENEQFF
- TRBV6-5 CASRGLGTSQETQYF
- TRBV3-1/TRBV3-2 CASTKAGGTTGELFF
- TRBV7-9 CASSLGGEQFF
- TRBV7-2 CASSFEQGAHTEAFF
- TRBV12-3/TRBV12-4 CASSLQTNYGYTF
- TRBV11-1 CASSKGPGGDTEAFF
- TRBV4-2 CASSQAGVSVSGTEAFF
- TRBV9 CASSGLTGGQETQYF
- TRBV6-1 CASSDTYGYTF
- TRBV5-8 CASRRVGNQPQHF
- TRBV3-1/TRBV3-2 CASSQGQASTNEKLFF
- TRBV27 CASSITSGRYNEQFF
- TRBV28 CASRAGFSTDTQYF
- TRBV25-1 CASYGQGYEKLFF
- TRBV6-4 CASSQLAGGITEQFF
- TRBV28 CASSGQGGAGQPQHF
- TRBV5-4 CASSQRDGVYEQYF
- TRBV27 CASSSRQGRDEQFF
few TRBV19 CASGAGPNNEKLFF
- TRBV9 CASSVRTGMHSPLHF
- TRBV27 CASRQGQNSGNTIYF
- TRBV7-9 CASSQTSGGQETQYF
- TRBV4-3 CASSQDSGSYEQYF
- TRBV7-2 CASSLDPGQQETQYF
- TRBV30 CAWSVGHAGVGAQYF
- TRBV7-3 CASSLSGTGNYGYTF
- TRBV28 CASSTDRVGVNTEAFF
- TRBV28 CASSFQGAAKNIQYF
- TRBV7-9 CASSFSQNYGYTF
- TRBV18 CASSPGGARPLDYEQYF
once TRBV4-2 CASSQDGGQGVNYGYTF
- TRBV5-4 CASSRGPGQGFSPLHF